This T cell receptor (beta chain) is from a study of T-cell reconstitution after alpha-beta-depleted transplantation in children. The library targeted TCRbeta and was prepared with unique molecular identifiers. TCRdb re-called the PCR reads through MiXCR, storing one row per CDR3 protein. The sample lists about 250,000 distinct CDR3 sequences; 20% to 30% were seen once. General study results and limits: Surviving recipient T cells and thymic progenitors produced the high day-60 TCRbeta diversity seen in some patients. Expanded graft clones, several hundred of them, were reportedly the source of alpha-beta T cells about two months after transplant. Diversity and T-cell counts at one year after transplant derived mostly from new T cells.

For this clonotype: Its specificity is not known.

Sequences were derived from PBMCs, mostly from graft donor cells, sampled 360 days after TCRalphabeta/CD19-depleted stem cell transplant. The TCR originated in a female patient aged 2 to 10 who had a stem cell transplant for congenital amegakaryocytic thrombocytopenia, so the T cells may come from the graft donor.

CDR3 protein: CAISESDRKSGYTF. As DNA, the CDR3 is TGTGCCATCAGTGAGTCTGACAGGAAATCGGGCTACACCTTC. V and J are TRBV10-3 and TRBJ1-2; maybe TRBD1 (6 bases). Trimming took 0 bases from V and 8 from J, leaving 13 bases between them. This CDR3 is 14 amino acids long. The V gene's germline CDR1 is ENHRY and CDR2 SYGVKD.